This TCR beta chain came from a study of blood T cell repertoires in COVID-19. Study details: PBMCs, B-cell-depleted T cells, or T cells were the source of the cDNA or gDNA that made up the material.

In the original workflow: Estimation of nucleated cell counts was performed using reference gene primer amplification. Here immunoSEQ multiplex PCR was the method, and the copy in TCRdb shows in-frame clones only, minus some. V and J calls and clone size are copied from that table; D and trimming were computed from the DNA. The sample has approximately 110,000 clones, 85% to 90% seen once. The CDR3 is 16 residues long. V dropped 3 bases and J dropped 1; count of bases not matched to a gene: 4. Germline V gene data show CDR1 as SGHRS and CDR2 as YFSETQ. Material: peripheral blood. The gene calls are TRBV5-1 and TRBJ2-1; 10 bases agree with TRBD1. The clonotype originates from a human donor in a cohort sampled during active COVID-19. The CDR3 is CASSWGQGRSYNEQFF. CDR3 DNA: TGCGCCAGCAGCTGGGGACAGGGGAGGTCCTACAATGAGCAGTTCTTC.